This T cell receptor (beta chain) was observed in a study of response to subunit inactivated influenza vaccine. TCRdb reprocessed the RT-PCR reads via MiXCR and lists one record per CDR3 protein. This sample has some 180,000 distinct CDR3 sequences; approximately 9.2% occur once, and the top ten carry roughly a tenth. This CDR3 is built from 15 residues. Per germline, CDR1 SEHNR and CDR2 FQNEAQ (reference sequence). J gave up 3 bases and V 5 bases, and 8 bases lay outside the gene matches. There are a few counts of this clonotype. The chain uses TRBV7-9 and TRBJ2-7; TRBD1 matches at 9 bases. This TCR was recovered from a man between 50 and 59 years old who received an inactivated influenza vaccine. The sequencing used non-naive T cells sorted from PBMCs, collected on the day of vaccination. The CDR3 DNA follows: TGTGCCAGCAGCATACAGGGGGCGGGCCTCTACGAGCAGTACTTC. It specifies CASSIQGAGLYEQYF.